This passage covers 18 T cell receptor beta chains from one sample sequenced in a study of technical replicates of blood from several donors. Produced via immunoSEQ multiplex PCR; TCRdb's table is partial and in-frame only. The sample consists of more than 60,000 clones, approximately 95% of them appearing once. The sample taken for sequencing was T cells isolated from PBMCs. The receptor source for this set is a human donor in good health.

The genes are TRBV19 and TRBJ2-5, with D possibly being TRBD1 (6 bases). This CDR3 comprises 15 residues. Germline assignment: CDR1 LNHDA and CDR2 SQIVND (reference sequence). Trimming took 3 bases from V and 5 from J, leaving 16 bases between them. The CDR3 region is CASSIWESDRETQYF. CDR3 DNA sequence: TGTGCCAGTAGTATTTGGGAGTCCGACAGGGAGACCCAGTACTTC.

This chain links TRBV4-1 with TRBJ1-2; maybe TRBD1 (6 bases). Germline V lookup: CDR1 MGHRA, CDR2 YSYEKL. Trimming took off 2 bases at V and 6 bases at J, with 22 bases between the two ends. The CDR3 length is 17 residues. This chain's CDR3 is CASSQLTQGPRAHGYTF. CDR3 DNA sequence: TGCGCCAGCAGCCAACTTACCCAGGGGCCCAGGGCCCATGGCTACACCTTC.

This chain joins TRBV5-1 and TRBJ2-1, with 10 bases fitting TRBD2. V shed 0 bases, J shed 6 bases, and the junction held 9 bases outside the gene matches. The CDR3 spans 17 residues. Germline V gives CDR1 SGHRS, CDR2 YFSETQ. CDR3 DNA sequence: TGCGCCAGCAGCTTGGGACTAGCGGGCGCAAGATCCAATGAGCAGTTCTTC. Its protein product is CASSLGLAGARSNEQFF.

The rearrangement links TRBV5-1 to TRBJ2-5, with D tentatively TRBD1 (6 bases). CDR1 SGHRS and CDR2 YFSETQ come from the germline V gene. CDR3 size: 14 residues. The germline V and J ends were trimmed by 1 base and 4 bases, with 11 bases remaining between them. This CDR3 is CASSLNTGSETQYF. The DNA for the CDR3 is TGCGCCAGCAGCTTGAATACAGGGTCAGAGACCCAGTACTTC.

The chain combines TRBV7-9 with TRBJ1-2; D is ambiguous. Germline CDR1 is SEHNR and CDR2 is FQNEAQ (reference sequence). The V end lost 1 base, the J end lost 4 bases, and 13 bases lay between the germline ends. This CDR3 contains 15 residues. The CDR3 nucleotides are TGTGCCAGCAGCTTAGGGGAGCATCCTCTCTATGGCTACACCTTC. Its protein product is CASSLGEHPLYGYTF. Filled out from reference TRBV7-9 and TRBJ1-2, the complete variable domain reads DTGVSQNPRHKITKRGQNVTFRCDPISEHNRLYWYRQTLGQGPEFLTYFQNEAQLEKSRLLSDRFSAERPKGSFSTLEIQRTEQGDSAMYLCASSLGEHPLYGYTFGSGTRLTVV.

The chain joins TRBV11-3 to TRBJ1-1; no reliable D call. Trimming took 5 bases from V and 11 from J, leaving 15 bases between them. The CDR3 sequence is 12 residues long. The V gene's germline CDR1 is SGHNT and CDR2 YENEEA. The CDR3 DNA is TGTGCCAGCAGCGCCGGCGGCTCTCAGGCTTTCTTT. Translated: CASSAGGSQAFF.

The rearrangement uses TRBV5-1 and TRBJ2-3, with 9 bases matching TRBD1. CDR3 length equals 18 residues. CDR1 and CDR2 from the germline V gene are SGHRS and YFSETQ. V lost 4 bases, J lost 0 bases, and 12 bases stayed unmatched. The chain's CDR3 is CASSIPGQGSSSTDTQYF. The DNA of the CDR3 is TGCGCCAGCAGCATCCCGGGACAGGGTTCCTCGAGCACAGATACGCAGTATTTT. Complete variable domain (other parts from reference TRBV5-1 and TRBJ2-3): KAGVTQTPRYLIKTRGQQVTLSCSPISGHRSVSWYQQTPGQGLQFLFEYFSETQRNKGNFPGRFSGRQFSNSRSEMNVSTLELGDSALYLCASSIPGQGSSSTDTQYFGPGTRLTVL.

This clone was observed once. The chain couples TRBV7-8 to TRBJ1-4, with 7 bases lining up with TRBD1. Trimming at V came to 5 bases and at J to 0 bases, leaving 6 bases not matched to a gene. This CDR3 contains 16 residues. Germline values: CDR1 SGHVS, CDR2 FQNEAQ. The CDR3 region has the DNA TGTGCCAGCAGCCGGGACAGAACATCAACTAATGAAAAACTGTTTTTT. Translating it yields CASSRDRTSTNEKLFF. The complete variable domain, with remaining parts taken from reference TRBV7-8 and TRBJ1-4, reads GAGVSQSPRYKVAKRGQDVALRCDPISGHVSLFWYQQALGQGPEFLTYFQNEAQLDKSGLPSDRFFAERPEGSVSTLKIQRTQQEDSAVYLCASSRDRTSTNEKLFFGSGTQLSVL.

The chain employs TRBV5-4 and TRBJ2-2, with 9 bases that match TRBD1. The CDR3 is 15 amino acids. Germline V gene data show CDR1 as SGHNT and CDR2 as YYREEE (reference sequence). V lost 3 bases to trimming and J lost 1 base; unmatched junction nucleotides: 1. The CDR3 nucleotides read TGTGCCAGCAGCTGGGACAGGGAGAACACCGGGGAGCTGTTTTTT. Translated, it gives CASSWDRENTGELFF.

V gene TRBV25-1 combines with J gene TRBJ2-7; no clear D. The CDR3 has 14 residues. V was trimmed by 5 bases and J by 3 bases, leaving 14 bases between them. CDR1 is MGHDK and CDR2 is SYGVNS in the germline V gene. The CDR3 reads CASSIGGLGYEQYF. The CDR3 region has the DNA TGTGCCAGCAGTATAGGCGGTCTTGGCTACGAGCAGTACTTC.

CDR3 sequence (DNA): TGTGCCAGCAGTCTCAATCAGCCCCAGCATTTT. Translated, it gives CASSLNQPQHF. The gene calls are TRBV21-1 and TRBJ1-5. TRBV21-1 represents a pseudogene. The CDR3 spans 11 residues.

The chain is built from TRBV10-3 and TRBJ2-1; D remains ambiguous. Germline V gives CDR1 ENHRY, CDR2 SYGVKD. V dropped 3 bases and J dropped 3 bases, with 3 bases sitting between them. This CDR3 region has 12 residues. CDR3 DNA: TGTGCCATCAGTGAACACTACAATGAGCAGTTCTTC. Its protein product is CAISEHYNEQFF.

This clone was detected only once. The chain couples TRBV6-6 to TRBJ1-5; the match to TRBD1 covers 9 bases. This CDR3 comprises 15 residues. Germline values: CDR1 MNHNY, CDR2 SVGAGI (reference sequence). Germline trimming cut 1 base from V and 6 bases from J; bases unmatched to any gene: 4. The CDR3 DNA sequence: TGTGCCAGCAGTTACTTGGGACAGGGCGGTCAGCCCCAGCATTTT. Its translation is CASSYLGQGGQPQHF.

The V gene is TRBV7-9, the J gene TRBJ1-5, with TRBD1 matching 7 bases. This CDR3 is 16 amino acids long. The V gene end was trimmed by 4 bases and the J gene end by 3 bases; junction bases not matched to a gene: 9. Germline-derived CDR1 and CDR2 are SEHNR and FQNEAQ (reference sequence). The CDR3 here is CASSSLDRQYNQPQHF. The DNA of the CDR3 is TGTGCCAGCAGCTCGTTGGACAGGCAGTACAATCAGCCCCAGCATTTT.

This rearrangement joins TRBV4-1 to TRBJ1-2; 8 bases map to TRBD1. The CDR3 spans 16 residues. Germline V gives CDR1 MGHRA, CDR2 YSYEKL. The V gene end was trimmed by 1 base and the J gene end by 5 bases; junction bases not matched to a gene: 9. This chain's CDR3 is CASSQGRQGKLYGYTF. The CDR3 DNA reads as TGCGCCAGCAGCCAAGGTCGACAGGGGAAATTGTATGGCTACACCTTC.

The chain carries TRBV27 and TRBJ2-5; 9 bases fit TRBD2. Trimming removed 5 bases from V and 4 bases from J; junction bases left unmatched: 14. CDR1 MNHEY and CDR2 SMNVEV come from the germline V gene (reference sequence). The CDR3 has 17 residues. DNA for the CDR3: TGTGCCAGCAGTCCCCACCGTAGCGGGGGTGCCTTAGAGACCCAGTACTTC. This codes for CASSPHRSGGALETQYF.

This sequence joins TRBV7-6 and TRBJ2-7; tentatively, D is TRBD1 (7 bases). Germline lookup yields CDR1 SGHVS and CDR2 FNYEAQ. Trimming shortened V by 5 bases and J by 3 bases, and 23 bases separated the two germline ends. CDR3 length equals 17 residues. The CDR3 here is CASSLEAGGQDLYEQYF. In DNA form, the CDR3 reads TGTGCCAGCAGCCTAGAAGCAGGGGGGCAAGACCTCTACGAGCAGTACTTC.

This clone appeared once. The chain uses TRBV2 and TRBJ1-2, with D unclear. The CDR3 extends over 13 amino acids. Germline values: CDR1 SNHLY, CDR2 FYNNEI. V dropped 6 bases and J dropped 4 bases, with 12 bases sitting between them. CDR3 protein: CASRLILAYGYTF. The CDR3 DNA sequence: TGTGCCAGCAGGTTAATCCTGGCCTATGGCTACACCTTC.